The T cell receptor (beta chain) described here comes from a study of cytomegalovirus exposure and HLA in healthy donors. With 60 Vbeta and 13 Jbeta primers, the PCR was carried out. Only in-frame clones appear in the TCRdb table, and some are missing; sequencing was by immunoSEQ multiplex PCR. The data hold 150,000 or so clones, with roughly 80% observed a single time. Germline V gives CDR1 SGHTA, CDR2 FQGNSA. The CDR3 runs 15 residues. V lost 4 bases and J lost 2; bases outside the gene matches: 7. The sample taken for sequencing was PBMCs. The TCR sequence derives from a young man in good health and CMV-seropositive. The chain carries TRBV7-2 and TRBJ2-5; 7 bases line up with TRBD1. CDR3 protein: CASSSGQPGQETQYF. CDR3 nucleotide sequence: TGTGCCAGCAGCTCGGGACAGCCAGGTCAAGAGACCCAGTACTTC.